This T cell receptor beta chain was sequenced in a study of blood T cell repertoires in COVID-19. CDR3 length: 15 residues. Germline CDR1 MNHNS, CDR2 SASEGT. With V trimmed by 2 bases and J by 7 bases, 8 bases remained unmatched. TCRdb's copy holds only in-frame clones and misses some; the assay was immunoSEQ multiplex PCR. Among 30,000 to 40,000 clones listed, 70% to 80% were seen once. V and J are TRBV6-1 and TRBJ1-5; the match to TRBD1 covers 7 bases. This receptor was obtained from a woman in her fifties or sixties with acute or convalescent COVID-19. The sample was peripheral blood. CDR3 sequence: CASSEQEGANQPQHF. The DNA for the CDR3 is TGTGCCAGCAGTGAACAGGAGGGGGCCAACCAGCCCCAGCATTTT.